These T cell receptor beta chains were read from a single sample in a study of T cell repertoires in cytomegalovirus infection. Their recognized antigens are unknown. In TCRdb, the reads were re-called with MiXCR into one record per CDR3 protein. The data hold 250,000 to 300,000 distinct CDR3 sequences, with around 20% observed a single time. Source: cultured PBMCs, taken from culture after CMV antigen stimulation. The receptors derive from a human donor in good health (CMV status not recorded). Some clones in this sample may be carry-over from other donors' samples. The CDR3 runs from the conserved cysteine through the conserved F or W. D genes are given only for firm matches. Clone size appears in some rows only: once, few, many, or a class for an expanded clone.

>NA|TRBJ2-5|TRBD1|TRBV7-8
CASSSTTGSGETQYF
TGTGCCAGCAGCTCCACGACAGGGTCCGGGGAGACCCAGTACTTC
>NA|TRBJ1-5|NA|TRBV20-1
CSAIAGGRNQPQHF
TGCAGTGCTATTGCGGGGGGTAGGAATCAGCCCCAGCATTTT
>NA|TRBJ2-1|TRBD1|TRBV20-1
CSARALFGTGAYNEQFF
TGCAGTGCTAGAGCCCTCTTTGGGACAGGGGCCTACAATGAGCAGTTCTTC
>NA|TRBJ2-3|NA|TRBV4-1
CASSQVALAPSTDTQYF
TGCGCCAGCAGCCAAGTAGCACTAGCACCAAGCACAGATACGCAGTATTTT
>NA|TRBJ1-5|NA|TRBV11-2
CASSWGQGGSNQPQHF
TGTGCCAGCAGCTGGGGGCAGGGTGGTAGCAATCAGCCCCAGCATTTT
>NA|TRBJ2-1|NA|TRBV18
CASSRSSARVELKYNEQFF
TGTGCCAGCTCCCGCTCCTCCGCAAGGGTGGAGCTTAAGTACAATGAGCAGTTCTTC
>NA|TRBJ2-3|NA|TRBV10-3
CAISGLASSTDTQYF
TGTGCCATCAGTGGCCTAGCGAGTAGCACAGATACGCAGTATTTT
>many|TRBJ1-5|NA|TRBV7-2
CASSLSRFQPQHF
TGTGCCAGCAGCTTATCAAGGTTTCAGCCCCAGCATTTT
>many|TRBJ1-5|NA|TRBV7-2
CASSLIQNQPQHF
TGTGCCAGCAGCTTAATACAGAATCAGCCCCAGCATTTT
>NA|TRBJ2-1|NA|TRBV7-2
CASSSLPGLTYNEQFF
TGTGCCAGCAGCTCGCTTCCGGGACTTACCTACAATGAGCAGTTCTTC
>many|TRBJ1-1|NA|TRBV7-2
CASSLAGWRTEAFF
TGTGCCAGCAGCTTAGCAGGGTGGAGGACTGAAGCTTTCTTT
>few|TRBJ2-2|TRBD2|TRBV11-3
CASSSSGRGNTGELFF
TGTGCCAGCAGCTCCAGCGGGAGGGGGAACACCGGGGAGCTGTTTTTT
>NA|TRBJ1-5|NA|TRBV19
CASTLRGSNQPQHF
TGTGCCAGTACCTTGCGGGGTTCAAATCAGCCCCAGCATTTT
>NA|TRBJ2-5|TRBD2|TRBV29-1
CSVRAGGRETQYF
TGCAGCGTTCGAGCGGGAGGGAGAGAGACCCAGTACTTC
>many|TRBJ1-2|NA|TRBV7-8
CASSRRGSNYGYTF
TGTGCCAGCAGCCGCAGGGGCTCAAACTATGGCTACACCTTC
>few|TRBJ2-2|NA|TRBV4-1
CASSHLGKGSNTGELFF
TGCGCCAGCAGCCACCTGGGAAAGGGTAGTAACACCGGGGAGCTGTTTTTT
>NA|TRBJ2-1|TRBD2|TRBV29-1
CSVEGSGSEQFF
TGCAGCGTTGAAGGTAGCGGGAGTGAGCAGTTCTTC
>few|TRBJ1-5|NA|TRBV6-2/TRBV6-3
CASSKQGSRQPQHF
TGTGCCAGCAGTAAACAGGGTTCAAGGCAGCCCCAGCATTTT
>few|TRBJ2-1|TRBD2|TRBV15
CATSRGGSGRLSSYNEQFF
TGTGCCACCAGCAGAGGTGGTAGCGGGAGGCTTAGCTCCTACAATGAGCAGTTCTTC
>NA|TRBJ2-5|NA|TRBV19
CASSMTATGQETQYF
TGTGCCAGTAGTATGACCGCGACCGGGCAAGAGACCCAGTACTTC
>many|TRBJ2-3|TRBD2|TRBV7-2
CASSPRLAGYTDTQYF
TGTGCCAGCAGCCCTAGACTAGCGGGATACACAGATACGCAGTATTTT
>NA|TRBJ1-2|NA|TRBV2
CASGGDSNYGYTF
TGTGCCAGTGGGGGGGACTCTAACTATGGCTACACCTTC